Listed here is a single T cell receptor (beta chain). Its target is not known. This specimen belongs to a study of OX40 agonist ivuxolimab in advanced cancers. Background on the study: Three individuals attained partial responses, comprising one hepatocellular carcinoma case and two cutaneous melanoma cases. General study findings and limits: The authors did not determine the antigen specificity of the expanded peripheral T cells. Among T cells, CD8+ cells averaged more expanded clones than CD4+ cells.

The table came from immunoSEQ multiplex PCR; TCRdb's copy has only in-frame clones and leaves some out. The table has roughly 40,000 clones, over 75% seen once. Autoimmune disease history or systemic immunosuppression excluded patients. With 0 bases removed from V and 1 base from J, the gap between germline ends came to 6 bases. Germline CDR1 reads SGHVS; CDR2 reads FNYEAQ. The CDR3 contains 14 residues. V and J are TRBV7-6 and TRBJ1-1, with D possibly TRBD1 on 5 matching bases. Sequencing was performed on CD4+ or CD8+ T cells sorted from blood, taken in a trial of the OX40 agonist ivuxolimab. The sequence was obtained from an adult with an advanced solid tumor such as melanoma, head and neck, liver or kidney cancer. CDR3 loop: CASSLAGANTEAFF. The DNA for the CDR3 is TGTGCCAGCAGCTTAGCAGGGGCGAACACTGAAGCTTTCTTT.